This paragraph reports one T cell receptor beta chain. As yet, its antigen is unknown. Thawed PBMCs were FACS-sorted into unstimulated CD4+CD25+CD127- regulatory T cells, CD4+CD25- non-regulatory cells, CD4 and CD8 cells. This entry belongs to a study of Tregs in tolerant kidney transplant recipients. Whole-study findings and limits: Activated donor B cell expansion appeared to reveal the most relevant donor-specific TCRbeta repertoire. Validation in larger populations is needed because few patients were studied. Biological reproducibility was not directly addressed in this study.

Data came from immunoSEQ multiplex PCR; TCRdb stores just in-frame clones and leaves some out. The sample includes roughly 68,000 clones, roughly 84% of them seen just once. Trimming removed 5 bases from V and 7 bases from J; junction bases left unmatched: 13. This CDR3 comprises 15 residues. The germline gives CDR1 SGHTA, CDR2 FQGNSA. The chain joins TRBV7-2 to TRBJ2-5, with 7 positions matching TRBD2. The clonotype originates from a human donor in good health. Sequencing input: CD4+ T cells from blood. CDR3 DNA sequence: TGTGCCAGCAGCCTCCTGTGGACGGGGGGTAGGACCCAGTACTTC. It yields the protein CASSLLWTGGRTQYF.